This TCR beta chain appears in the sequencing data of a study of long-term antiretroviral therapy in people with HIV. Germline CDR1 and CDR2: SGHRS and YFSETQ. This CDR3 has 14 amino acids. Germline trimming cut 2 bases from V and 7 bases from J; bases unmatched to any gene: 6. Remarks on this clone: Antigen: not known.

Running of the v3.0 immunoSEQ assay took place at survey level. Clones were read by immunoSEQ multiplex PCR, and TCRdb kept only the in-frame ones, dropping some. Of about 21,000 clones listed, roughly 84% are singletons. Study conclusions and caveats: Clones expanded before ART dominated the repertoire at all time points. Repertoires looked antigen-experienced, with only a slight naive shift after ART.

Per donor, a minimum of one pre-ART and a minimum of two post-ART PBMC samples were available. All participants with HIV were treated in the United States. The source is a man aged 55-75 years with HIV. The genes are TRBV5-1 and TRBJ2-1, with 7 positions matching TRBD1. The sequencing used unsorted PBMCs, collected 1.3 years after starting antiretroviral therapy. This CDR3 is CASSFTGVENEQFF. Written as DNA, the CDR3 is TGCGCCAGCAGCTTCACAGGGGTCGAAAATGAGCAGTTCTTC. The complete variable domain, with remaining parts taken from reference TRBV5-1 and TRBJ2-1, reads KAGVTQTPRYLIKTRGQQVTLSCSPISGHRSVSWYQQTPGQGLQFLFEYFSETQRNKGNFPGRFSGRQFSNSRSEMNVSTLELGDSALYLCASSFTGVENEQFFGPGTRLTVL.